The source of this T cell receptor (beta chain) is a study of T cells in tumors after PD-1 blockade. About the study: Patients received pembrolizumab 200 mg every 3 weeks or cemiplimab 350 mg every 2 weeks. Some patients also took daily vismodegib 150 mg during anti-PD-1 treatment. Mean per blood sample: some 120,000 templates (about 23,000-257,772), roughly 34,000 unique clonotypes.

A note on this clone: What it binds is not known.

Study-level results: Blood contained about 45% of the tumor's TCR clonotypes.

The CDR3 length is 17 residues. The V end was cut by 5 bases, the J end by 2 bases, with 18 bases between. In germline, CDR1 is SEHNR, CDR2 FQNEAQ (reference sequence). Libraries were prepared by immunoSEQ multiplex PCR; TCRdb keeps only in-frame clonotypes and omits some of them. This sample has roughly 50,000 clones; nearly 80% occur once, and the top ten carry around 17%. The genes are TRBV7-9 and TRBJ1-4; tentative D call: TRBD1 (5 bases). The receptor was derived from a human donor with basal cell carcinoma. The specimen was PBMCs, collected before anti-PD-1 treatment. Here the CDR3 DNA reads TGTGCCAGCAGCACCACAGGTCAAGCCTTGACTAATGAAAAACTGTTTTTT. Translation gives CASSTTGQALTNEKLFF.